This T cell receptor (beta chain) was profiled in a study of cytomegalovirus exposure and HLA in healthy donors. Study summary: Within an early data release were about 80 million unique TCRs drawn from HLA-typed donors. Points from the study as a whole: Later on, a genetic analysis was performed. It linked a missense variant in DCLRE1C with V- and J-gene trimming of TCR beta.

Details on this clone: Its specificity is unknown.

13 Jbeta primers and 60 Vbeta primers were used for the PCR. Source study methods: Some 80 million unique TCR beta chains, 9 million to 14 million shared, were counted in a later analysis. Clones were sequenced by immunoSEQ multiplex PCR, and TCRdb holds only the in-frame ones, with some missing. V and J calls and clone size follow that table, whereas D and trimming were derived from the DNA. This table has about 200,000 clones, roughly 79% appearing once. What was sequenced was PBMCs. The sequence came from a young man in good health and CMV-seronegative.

CDR3 nucleotides: TGTGCCAGCAGCGTAGCGGGGGAAGAGACCCAGTACTTC. Protein sequence: CASSVAGEETQYF. The chain carries TRBV9 and TRBJ2-5; D is possibly TRBD2 (6 bases). Germline V gene lookup returns CDR1 SGDLS and CDR2 YYNGEE. The CDR3 extends over 13 amino acids. Trimming removed 0 bases at V and 3 bases at J, with 6 bases between.